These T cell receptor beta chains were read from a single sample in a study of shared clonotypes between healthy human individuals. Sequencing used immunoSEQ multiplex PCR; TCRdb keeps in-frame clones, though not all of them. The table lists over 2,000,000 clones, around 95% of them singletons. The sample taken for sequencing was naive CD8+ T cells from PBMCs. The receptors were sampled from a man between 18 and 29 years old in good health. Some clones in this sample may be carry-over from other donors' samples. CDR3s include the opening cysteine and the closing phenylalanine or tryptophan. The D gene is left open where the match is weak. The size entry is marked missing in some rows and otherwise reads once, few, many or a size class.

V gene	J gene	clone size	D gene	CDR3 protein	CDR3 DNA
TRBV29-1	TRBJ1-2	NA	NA	CSASGTTNYGYTF	TGCAGCGCCTCGGGGACAACTAACTATGGCTACACCTTC
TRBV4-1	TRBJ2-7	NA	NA	CASSQVNLYEQYF	TGCGCCAGCAGCCAAGTCAATCTCTACGAGCAGTACTTC
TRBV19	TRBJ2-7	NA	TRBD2	CASSIAYETSDSYEQYF	TGTGCCAGTAGTATAGCGTACGAGACTAGCGACTCCTACGAGCAGTACTTC
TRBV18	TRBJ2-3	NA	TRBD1	CASSPPDRLSTDTQYF	TGTGCCAGCTCACCACCGGACAGGCTTAGCACAGATACGCAGTATTTT
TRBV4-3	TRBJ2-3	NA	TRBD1	CASSPRDSPHTQYF	TGCGCCAGCAGCCCTCGGGACAGCCCCCATACGCAGTATTTT
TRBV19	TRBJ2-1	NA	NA	CASSPGRGNEQFF	TGTGCCAGTAGTCCGGGGCGGGGCAATGAGCAGTTCTTC
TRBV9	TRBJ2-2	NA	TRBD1	CASSDPRDRGRGTGELFF	TGTGCCAGCAGCGATCCCCGGGACAGGGGAAGGGGCACCGGGGAGCTGTTTTTT
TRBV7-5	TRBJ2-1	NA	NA	CARSLNLTGQQGEQFF	TGTGCCAGAAGCTTAAATCTTACAGGGCAACAGGGTGAGCAGTTCTTC
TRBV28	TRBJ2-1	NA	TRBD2	CASTLGLPSGVYNEQFF	TGTGCCAGCACTCTTGGATTGCCTAGCGGAGTTTACAATGAGCAGTTCTTC
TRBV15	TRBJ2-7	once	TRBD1	CATSRGQGFGEQYF	TGTGCCACCAGCAGAGGACAGGGTTTCGGCGAGCAGTACTTC
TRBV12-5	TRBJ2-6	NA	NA	CASGLLTASGANVLTF	TGTGCTAGTGGTTTGCTGACAGCCTCTGGGGCCAACGTCCTGACTTTC
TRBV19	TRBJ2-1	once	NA	CATRVGNEQFF	TGTGCCACCAGGGTAGGGAATGAGCAGTTCTTC
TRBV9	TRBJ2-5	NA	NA	CASSVTAVGVTGLAPSVTQYF	TGTGCCAGCAGCGTAACCGCCGTGGGGGTGACCGGCCTAGCCCCGTCGGTGACCCAGTACTTC
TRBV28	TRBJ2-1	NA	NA	CASLPAVELNEQFF	TGTGCCAGCCTCCCTGCGGTCGAGTTAAATGAGCAGTTCTTC
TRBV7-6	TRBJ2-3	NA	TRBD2	CASSFIAGDSDTQYF	TGTGCCAGCAGCTTCATAGCGGGAGACTCAGATACGCAGTATTTT
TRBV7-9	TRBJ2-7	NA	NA	CASSTRGGTRPYEQYF	TGTGCCAGCAGCACCCGCGGCGGGACAAGGCCCTACGAGCAGTACTTC
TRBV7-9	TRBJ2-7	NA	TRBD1	CASSSQVRGLYEQYF	TGTGCCAGCAGCTCGCAAGTTAGGGGGCTCTACGAGCAGTACTTC
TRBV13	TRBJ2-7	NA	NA	CASSLDAYEQYF	TGTGCCAGCAGCTTAGATGCTTACGAGCAGTACTTC
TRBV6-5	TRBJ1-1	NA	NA	CASRTGENTEAFF	TGTGCCAGCAGGACAGGCGAGAACACTGAAGCTTTCTTT